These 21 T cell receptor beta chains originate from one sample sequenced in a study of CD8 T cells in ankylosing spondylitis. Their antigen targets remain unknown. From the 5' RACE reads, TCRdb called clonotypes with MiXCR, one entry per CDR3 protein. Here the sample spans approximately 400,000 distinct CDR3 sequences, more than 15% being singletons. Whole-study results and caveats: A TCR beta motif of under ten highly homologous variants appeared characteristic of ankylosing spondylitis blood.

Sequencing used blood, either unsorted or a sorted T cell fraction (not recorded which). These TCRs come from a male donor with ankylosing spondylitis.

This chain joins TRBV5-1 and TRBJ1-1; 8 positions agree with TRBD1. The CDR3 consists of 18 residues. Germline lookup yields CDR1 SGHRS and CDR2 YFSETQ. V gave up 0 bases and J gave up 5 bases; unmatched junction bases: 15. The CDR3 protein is CASSLGPRAGGVGTEAFF. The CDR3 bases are TGCGCCAGCAGCTTGGGGCCGCGGGCAGGGGGCGTTGGGACTGAAGCTTTCTTT.

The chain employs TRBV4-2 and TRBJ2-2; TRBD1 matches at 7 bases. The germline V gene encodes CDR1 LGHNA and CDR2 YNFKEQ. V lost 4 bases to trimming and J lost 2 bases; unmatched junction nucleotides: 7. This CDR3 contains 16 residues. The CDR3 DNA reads TGTGCCAGCAGCCCCCCACAGGGGTTTAACACCGGGGAGCTGTTTTTT. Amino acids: CASSPPQGFNTGELFF.

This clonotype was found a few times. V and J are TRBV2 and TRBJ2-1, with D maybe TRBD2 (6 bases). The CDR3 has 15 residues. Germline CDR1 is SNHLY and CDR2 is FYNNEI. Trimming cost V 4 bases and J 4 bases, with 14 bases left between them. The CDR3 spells CASSVELAVYNEQFF. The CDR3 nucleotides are TGTGCCAGCAGTGTAGAACTAGCAGTTTACAATGAGCAGTTCTTC.

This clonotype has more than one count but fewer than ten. The CDR3 DNA reads as TGTGCCTGGAGTGCCCCAAGGCGGGAGGGTAAAGCTTTCTTT. It specifies CAWSAPRREGKAFF. The chain combines TRBV30 with TRBJ1-1; the D is unclear. Germline values: CDR1 GTSNPN, CDR2 SVGIG (reference sequence). V lost 1 base to trimming and J lost 9 bases, with 18 bases between them. This CDR3 is built from 14 residues.

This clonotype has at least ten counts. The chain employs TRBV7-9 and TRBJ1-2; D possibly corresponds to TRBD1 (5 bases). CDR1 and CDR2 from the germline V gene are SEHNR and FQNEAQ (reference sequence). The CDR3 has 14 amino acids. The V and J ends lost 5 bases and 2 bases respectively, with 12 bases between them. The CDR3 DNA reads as TGTGCCAGCAGCCCTGGGGCAGCCAACTATGGCTACACCTTC. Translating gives CASSPGAANYGYTF.

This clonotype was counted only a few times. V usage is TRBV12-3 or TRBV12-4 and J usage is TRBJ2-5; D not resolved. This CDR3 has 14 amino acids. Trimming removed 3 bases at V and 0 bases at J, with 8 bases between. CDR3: CASSFWPNQETQYF. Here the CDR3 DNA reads TGTGCCAGCAGTTTTTGGCCAAACCAAGAGACCCAGTACTTC.

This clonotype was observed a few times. The CDR3 sequence: CASSNQGLAGVNEQFF. CDR3 DNA sequence: TGTGCCAGCAGCAACCAGGGACTAGCGGGAGTCAATGAGCAGTTCTTC. V gene TRBV7-2 combines with J gene TRBJ2-1, with TRBD2 matching 14 bases. Per germline, CDR1 SGHTA and CDR2 FQGNSA. V was clipped by 5 bases and J by 6 bases; unmatched bases: 6. The CDR3 totals 16 residues.

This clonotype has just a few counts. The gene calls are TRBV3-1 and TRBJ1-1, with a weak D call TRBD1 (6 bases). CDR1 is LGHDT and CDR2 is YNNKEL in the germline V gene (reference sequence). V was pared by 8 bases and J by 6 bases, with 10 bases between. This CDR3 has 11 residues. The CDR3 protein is CASETGSEAFF. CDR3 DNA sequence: TGTGCCAGCGAAACAGGGTCTGAAGCTTTCTTT.

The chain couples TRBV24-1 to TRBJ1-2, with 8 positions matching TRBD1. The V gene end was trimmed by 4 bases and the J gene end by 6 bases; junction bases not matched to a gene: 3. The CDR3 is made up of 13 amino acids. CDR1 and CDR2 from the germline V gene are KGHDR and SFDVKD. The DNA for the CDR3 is TGTGCCACCAGTGAAACGACAGGGGATGGCTACACCTTC. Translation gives CATSETTGDGYTF.

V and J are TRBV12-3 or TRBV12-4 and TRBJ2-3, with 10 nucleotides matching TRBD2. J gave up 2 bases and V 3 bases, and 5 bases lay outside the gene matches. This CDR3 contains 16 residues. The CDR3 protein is CASSFGSGGLTDTQYF. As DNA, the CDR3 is TGTGCCAGCAGTTTTGGTAGCGGGGGGCTCACAGATACGCAGTATTTT.

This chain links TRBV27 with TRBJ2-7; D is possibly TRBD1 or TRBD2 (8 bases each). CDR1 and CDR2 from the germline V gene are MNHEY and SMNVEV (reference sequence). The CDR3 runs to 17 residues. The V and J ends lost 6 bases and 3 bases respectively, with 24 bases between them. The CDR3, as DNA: TGTGCCAGCAGGAGGACAGGGTTCGGGGGGGATCACTACGAGCAGTACTTC. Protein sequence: CASRRTGFGGDHYEQYF.

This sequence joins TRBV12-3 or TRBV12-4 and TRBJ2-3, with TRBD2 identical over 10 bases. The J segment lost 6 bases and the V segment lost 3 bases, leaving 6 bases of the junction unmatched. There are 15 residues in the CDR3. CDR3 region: CASSFATSGRDTQYF. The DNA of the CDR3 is TGTGCCAGCAGTTTCGCGACTAGCGGGCGGGATACGCAGTATTTT.

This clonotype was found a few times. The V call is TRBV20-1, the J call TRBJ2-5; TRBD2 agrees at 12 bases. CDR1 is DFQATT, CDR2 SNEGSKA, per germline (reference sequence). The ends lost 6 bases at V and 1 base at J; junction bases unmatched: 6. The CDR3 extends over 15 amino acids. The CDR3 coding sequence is TGCAGTGCCTCGACTAGCGGGGGATTCCAAGAGACCCAGTACTTC. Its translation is CSASTSGGFQETQYF.

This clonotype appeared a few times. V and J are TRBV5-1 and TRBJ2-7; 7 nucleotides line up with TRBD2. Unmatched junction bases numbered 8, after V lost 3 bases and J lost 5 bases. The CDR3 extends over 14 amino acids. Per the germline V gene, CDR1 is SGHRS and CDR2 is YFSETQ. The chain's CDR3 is CASSSGRDGNEQYF. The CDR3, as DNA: TGCGCCAGCAGCTCAGGGAGGGATGGGAACGAGCAGTACTTC.

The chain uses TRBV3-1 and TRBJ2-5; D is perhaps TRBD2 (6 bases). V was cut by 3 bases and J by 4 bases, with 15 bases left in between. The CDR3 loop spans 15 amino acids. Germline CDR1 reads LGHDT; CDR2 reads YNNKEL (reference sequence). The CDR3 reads CASSQDSGVGETQYF. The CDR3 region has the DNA TGTGCCAGCAGCCAGGATAGCGGAGTTGGAGAGACCCAGTACTTC.

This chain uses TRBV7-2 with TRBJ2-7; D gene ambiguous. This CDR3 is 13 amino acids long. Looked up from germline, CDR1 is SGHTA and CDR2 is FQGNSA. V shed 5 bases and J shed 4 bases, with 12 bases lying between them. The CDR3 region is CASSPKPGYEQYF. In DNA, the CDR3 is TGTGCCAGCAGCCCGAAACCTGGGTACGAGCAGTACTTC. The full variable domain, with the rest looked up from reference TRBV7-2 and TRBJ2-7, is GAGVSQSPSNKVTEKGKDVELRCDPISGHTALYWYRQSLGQGLEFLIYFQGNSAPDKSGLPSDRFSAERTGGSVSTLTIQRTQQEDSAVYLCASSPKPGYEQYFGPGTRLTVT.

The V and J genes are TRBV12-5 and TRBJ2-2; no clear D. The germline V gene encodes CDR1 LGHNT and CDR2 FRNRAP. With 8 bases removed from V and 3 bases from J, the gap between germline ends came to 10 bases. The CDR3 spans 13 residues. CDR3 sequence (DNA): TGTGCTAGTCGCCCCCGGGACACCGGGGAGCTGTTTTTT. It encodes CASRPRDTGELFF.

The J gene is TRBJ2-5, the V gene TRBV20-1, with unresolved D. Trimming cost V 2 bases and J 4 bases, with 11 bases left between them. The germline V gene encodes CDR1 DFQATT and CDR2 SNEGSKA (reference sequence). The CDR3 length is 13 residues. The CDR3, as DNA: TGCAGTGCTAGAAGGGATGAGCGAGAGACCCAGTACTTC. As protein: CSARRDERETQYF.

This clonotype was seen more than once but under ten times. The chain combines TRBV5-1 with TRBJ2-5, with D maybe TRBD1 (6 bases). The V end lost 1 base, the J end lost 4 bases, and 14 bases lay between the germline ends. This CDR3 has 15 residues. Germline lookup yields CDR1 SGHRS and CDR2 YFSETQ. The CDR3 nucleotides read TGCGCCAGCAGCTTGACAGGGAATGGTTTAGAGACCCAGTACTTC. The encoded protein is CASSLTGNGLETQYF.

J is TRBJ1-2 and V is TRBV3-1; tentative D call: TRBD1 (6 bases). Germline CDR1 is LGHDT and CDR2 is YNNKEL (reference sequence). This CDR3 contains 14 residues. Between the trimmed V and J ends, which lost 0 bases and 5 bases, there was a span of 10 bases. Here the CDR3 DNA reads TGTGCCAGCAGCCAAGAACAGGGATCGTATGGCTACACCTTC. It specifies CASSQEQGSYGYTF. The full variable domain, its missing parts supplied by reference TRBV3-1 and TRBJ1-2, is DTAVSQTPKYLVTQMGNDKSIKCEQNLGHDTMYWYKQDSKKFLKIMFSYNNKELIINETVPNRFSPKSPDKAHLNLHINSLELGDSAVYFCASSQEQGSYGYTFGSGTRLTVV.

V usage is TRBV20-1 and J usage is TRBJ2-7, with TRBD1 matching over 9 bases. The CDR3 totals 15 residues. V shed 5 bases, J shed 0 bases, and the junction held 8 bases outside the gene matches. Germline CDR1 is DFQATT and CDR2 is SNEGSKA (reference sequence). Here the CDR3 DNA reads TGCAGTGCTGCAAGGGACAGGGTCATCTCCTACGAGCAGTACTTC. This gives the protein CSAARDRVISYEQYF.